Listed below are T cell receptor beta chains from one sample, sequenced in a study of CD8+ T cells in alopecia areata. TCRdb keeps only in-frame clones here, not all; method: immunoSEQ multiplex PCR. The table records 200,000 or so clones, about 62% of them present only once. The material was CD4+ T cells sorted from blood, obtained at week 24, from a patient treated with tofacitinib. Receptor source: a human donor with alopecia areata. Both conserved end residues are part of each CDR3. D genes are given only for firm matches. The listing skips clone size in some rows; elsewhere it reads once, few, many or a size class.

TRBD1 TRBJ2-2 . TRBV29-1 TGCAGCGCCGGACAGGGGCCTAACACCGGGGAGCTGTTTTTT CSAGQGPNTGELFF
. TRBJ1-1 . TRBV19 TGTGCCAGTACATCCTCCGGACGGATGAACACTGAAGCTTTCTTT CASTSSGRMNTEAFF
. TRBJ2-5 few TRBV9 TGTGCCAGCAGCGTAGGGCTAACTGGGGAAGAGACCCAGTACTTC CASSVGLTGEETQYF
. TRBJ1-2 few TRBV19 TGTGCCAGTAACAAGGGCCGGGGGATGGACGGCTACACCTTC CASNKGRGMDGYTF
. TRBJ2-7 . TRBV29-1 TGCAGCGTTCTACTAGCAGGGCTTGGAGAGCAGTACTTC CSVLLAGLGEQYF
TRBD1 TRBJ2-1 . TRBV7-3 TGTGCCAGCAGCGCTCAAGGACAGGGTTTGGCTGAGCAGTTCTTC CASSAQGQGLAEQFF
TRBD2 TRBJ2-7 medium-sized TRBV4-3 TGCGCCAGCAGCCAAGGGACTAGCGGCTACGAGCAGTACTTC CASSQGTSGYEQYF
TRBD1 TRBJ2-5 . TRBV5-1 TGCGCCAGCAGCTTGCCCTTGGACAGGGGCCATCAAGAGACCCAGTACTTC CASSLPLDRGHQETQYF
. TRBJ2-6 once TRBV4-3 TGCGCCAGCAGCCACCTCCCGGTGTCTGGGGCCAACGTCCTGACTTTC CASSHLPVSGANVLTF
TRBD2 TRBJ2-5 . TRBV5-1 TGCGCCAGCAGCCGGTGGAATAGCGGGGAGACCCAGTACTTC CASSRWNSGETQYF
TRBD1 TRBJ1-2 few TRBV6-6 TGTGCCAGCACATATTACGACATACAGGGGTTTTATGGCTACACCTTC CASTYYDIQGFYGYTF
. TRBJ2-5 few TRBV29-1 TGCAGCGTCAAAGTGTACCAAGAGACCCAGTACTTC CSVKVYQETQYF
. TRBJ2-1 . TRBV2 TGTGCCAGCATCCATCGTAGCGACAATGAGCAGTTCTTC CASIHRSDNEQFF
. TRBJ1-4 . TRBV10-3 TGTGCCTCAAACCGTAGGGGCCCTAATGAAAAACTGTTTTTT CASNRRGPNEKLFF
. TRBJ2-5 once TRBV7-2 TGTGCCAGCAGCGCAGACAGGTGGACGGAGACCCAGTACTTC CASSADRWTETQYF
TRBD1 TRBJ1-2 . TRBV29-1 TGCAGCGTTGAATGGTGGGGTGCGGACAGGGGGTATGGCTACACCTTC CSVEWWGADRGYGYTF
TRBD2 TRBJ2-7 . TRBV9 TGTGCCAGCAGCGCAGGGACTAGCGGGCGACCTTACGAGCAGTACTTC CASSAGTSGRPYEQYF
. TRBJ2-1 . TRBV30 TGTGCCTGGAGCCAGGGAAACAATGAGCAGTTCTTC CAWSQGNNEQFF
TRBD1 TRBJ2-3 . TRBV27 TGTGCCAGCAGTTTCAAGGGACAGGGGTTTTCAGATACGCAGTATTTT CASSFKGQGFSDTQYF
. TRBJ1-4 . TRBV25-1 TGTGCCAGCAGTGAACGCGGTAGAGAAAAACTGTTTTTT CASSERGREKLFF
TRBD2 TRBJ2-5 . TRBV7-9 TGTGCCAGCAGCTTAGGGCTAGCGGCCCAATATCAAGAGACCCAGTACTTC CASSLGLAAQYQETQYF
. TRBJ2-5 . TRBV29-1 TGCAGCGTTGAAGGGGATAGGCGGGAGACCCAGTACTTC CSVEGDRRETQYF
. TRBJ1-2 few TRBV5-1 TGCGCCAGCAGCTTCGAATCCTATGGCTACACCTTC CASSFESYGYTF
TRBD1 TRBJ1-2 . TRBV4-3 TGCGCCAGCAGCTTACAGGGGGGCCCCGAGCGCTACACCTTC CASSLQGGPERYTF
TRBD1 TRBJ2-1 . TRBV10-3 TGTGCCATCAGTGAGCCGACAGGGCTACGCTACAATGAGCAGTTCTTC CAISEPTGLRYNEQFF
. TRBJ1-2 . TRBV4-3 TGCGCCAGCAGCCAAGAGGCCGCGGGAGGGCTTAACTATGGCTACACCTTC CASSQEAAGGLNYGYTF
. TRBJ1-2 . TRBV7-2 TGTGCCAGCAGCTTATCCGGACGGAGTACGAGCTACACCTTC CASSLSGRSTSYTF
TRBD2 TRBJ2-7 . TRBV4-3 TGCGCCAGCAGCCAAGATCTGCCGCGTAGCGGGGGGATATACGAGCAGTACTTC CASSQDLPRSGGIYEQYF
TRBD1 TRBJ2-1 . TRBV9 TGTGCCAGCAGCCCCCATCCTCCGGGACAGGGAGGGAATGAGCAGTTCTTC CASSPHPPGQGGNEQFF
. TRBJ2-6 few TRBV6-1 TGTGCCAGCAGTGTGGCGGGGGCTTTCTCTGGGGCCAACGTCCTGACTTTC CASSVAGAFSGANVLTF
. TRBJ2-5 . TRBV6-1 TGTGCCAGCAGTTGGCGGCCCGGGGAGACCCAGTACTTC CASSWRPGETQYF
. TRBJ2-4 few TRBV19 TGTGCCAGTACTAGGACTGGTAAAAACATTCAGTACTTC CASTRTGKNIQYF
TRBD1 TRBJ1-5 . TRBV11-2 TGTGCCAGCAGCCGAGTGGGACAGGGTGTTAGCAATCAGCCCCAGCATTTT CASSRVGQGVSNQPQHF
TRBD2 TRBJ2-7 . TRBV18 TGTGCCAGCTCGCCGCAGGGGGATCAGCGGGAGGCCTACGAGCAGTACTTC CASSPQGDQREAYEQYF
. TRBJ1-2 . TRBV9 TGTGCCAGCAGCGTAGACGAAGATCGGGATGGCTACACCTTC CASSVDEDRDGYTF
. TRBJ1-2 . TRBV4-2 TGTGCCAGCAGCCAAGAAGTGGCTTGGGGTCATGGCTACACCTTC CASSQEVAWGHGYTF
. TRBJ1-2 few TRBV2 TGTGCCAGCACAGTCCAGGGTCAATATGGCTACACCTTC CASTVQGQYGYTF
. TRBJ2-3 . TRBV30 TGTGGCCTACGGACGCCCAGCACAGATACGCAGTATTTT CGLRTPSTDTQYF
. TRBJ1-4 . TRBV19 TGTGCCAGTAGGGGCTTCGGGGGAACTAATGAAAAACTGTTTTTT CASRGFGGTNEKLFF
. TRBJ2-7 few TRBV6-6 TGTGCCAGCAGTTACCTCCGGGACGGAGTGCGCTACGAGCAGTACTTC CASSYLRDGVRYEQYF
. TRBJ2-2 . TRBV7-2 TGTGCCAGCAGCCAAACCCAGTACACCGGGGAGCTGTTTTTT CASSQTQYTGELFF